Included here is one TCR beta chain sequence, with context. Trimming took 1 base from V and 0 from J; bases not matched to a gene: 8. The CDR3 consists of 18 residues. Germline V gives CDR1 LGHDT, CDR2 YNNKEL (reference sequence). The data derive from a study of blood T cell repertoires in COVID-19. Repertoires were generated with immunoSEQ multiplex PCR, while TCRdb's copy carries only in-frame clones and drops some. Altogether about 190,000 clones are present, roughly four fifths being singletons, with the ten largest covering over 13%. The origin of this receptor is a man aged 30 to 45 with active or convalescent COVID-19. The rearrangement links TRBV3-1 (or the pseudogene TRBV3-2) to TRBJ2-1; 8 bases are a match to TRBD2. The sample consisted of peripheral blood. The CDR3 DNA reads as TGTGCCAGCAGCCAAGGGGCGGGGGGAGCTAGCTCCTACAATGAGCAGTTCTTC. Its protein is CASSQGAGGASSYNEQFF.